Listed here are 25 T cell receptor beta chains from one sample, sequenced in a study of T cells in Graves' hyperthyroidism and ophthalmopathy. Amplification targeted TCR beta CDR3 regions from RNA transcripts. HTBI primers were used for first-round RT-PCR of the TCR CDR3. TCRdb used MiXCR to reprocess the multiplex PCR reads, holding one entry per CDR3 protein. The sample shows 600,000 or so distinct CDR3 sequences, around 15% of them seen only once. Sample: blood. All receptors come from a woman younger than 45 with Graves' hyperthyroidism.

The chain couples TRBV29-1 to TRBJ2-7; no definite D call. Trimming removed 4 bases from V and 4 bases from J, with 8 bases in between. Germline V gene data show CDR1 as SQVTM and CDR2 as ANQGSEA. The length of the CDR3 is 11 residues. CDR3 residues: CSVVFLYEQYF. CDR3 bases: TGCAGCGTTGTATTTTTGTACGAGCAGTACTTC.

A few counts support this clonotype. Here the CDR3 reads CASSLSQGWSYNEQFF. The CDR3 coding sequence is TGTGCCAGCAGCTTAAGTCAGGGTTGGTCCTACAATGAGCAGTTCTTC. This chain links TRBV7-2 with TRBJ2-1; TRBD1 might be the D (5 bases). The V gene lost 2 bases and the J gene lost 1 base, with 12 bases spanning the gap. This CDR3 is 16 amino acids long. Germline values: CDR1 SGHTA, CDR2 FQGNSA.

The V and J genes are TRBV5-4 and TRBJ1-6; D might be TRBD1 (6 bases). CDR1 is SGHNT and CDR2 is YYREEE in the germline V gene (reference sequence). The CDR3 is 16 amino acids. Trimming took 4 bases from V and 13 from J, leaving 24 bases between them. The chain's CDR3 is CASSLGGQGFLSPLHF. The CDR3 region has the DNA TGTGCCAGCAGCCTCGGGGGCCAGGGGTTTCTGTCGCCCCTCCACTTT.

This rearrangement joins TRBV7-2 to TRBJ2-7; 9 bases map to TRBD1. This CDR3 is 15 amino acids long. V shed 5 bases and J 0 bases; nucleotides not matched to a gene: 5. Per the germline V gene, CDR1 is SGHTA and CDR2 is FQGNSA. CDR3 sequence reads: CASSHGTGPSYEQYF. CDR3 sequence (DNA): TGTGCCAGCAGCCACGGGACAGGGCCCTCCTACGAGCAGTACTTC.

In its sample, this clonotype was seen a few times. This chain links TRBV13 with TRBJ2-1; TRBD2 matches 8 bases. The junction had 11 bases not matched to a gene; V was cut back by 4 bases and J by 0 bases. The germline V gene encodes CDR1 PRHDT and CDR2 FYEKMQ (reference sequence). The CDR3 runs to 18 residues. The CDR3 DNA reads TGTGCCAGCAGCTCCCCCCCGGGGGGGGCTTACTCCTACAATGAGCAGTTCTTC. It is translated as CASSSPPGGAYSYNEQFF.

This sequence joins TRBV6-1 and TRBJ2-3; no clear D gene. V was trimmed by 3 bases and J by 2 bases, leaving 9 bases between them. The CDR3 loop spans 14 amino acids. Germline V lookup: CDR1 MNHNS, CDR2 SASEGT. CDR3 DNA: TGTGCCAGCAGTGACGGCGGCCCCACAGATACGCAGTATTTT. The encoded protein is CASSDGGPTDTQYF.

V gene TRBV14 combines with J gene TRBJ1-3; TRBD1 is a possible D gene (6 bases). V lost 2 bases and J lost 3, with 11 bases in between. Germline-derived CDR1 and CDR2 are SGHDN and FVKESK. There are 15 residues in the CDR3. The CDR3 region has the DNA TGTGCCAGCAGCCAACGTGGGGGCCTTGGAAACACCATATATTTT. Its protein is CASSQRGGLGNTIYF.

This clonotype was counted ten times or more. V is TRBV28 and J is TRBJ2-7, with D perhaps TRBD2 (5 bases). Trimming pared 6 bases from V and 4 bases from J, leaving 16 bases between. Germline values: CDR1 MDHEN, CDR2 SYDVKM. There are 14 residues in the CDR3. CDR3 in DNA: TGTGCCAGCAGCGAATTCGGACTTTCATACGAGCAGTACTTC. Protein: CASSEFGLSYEQYF.

The table lists this clonotype with many counts. This chain uses TRBV7-8 with TRBJ2-1; D is unresolved. The CDR3 runs to 12 residues. The germline V gene has CDR1 SGHVS and CDR2 FQNEAQ. V was shortened by 7 bases and J by 4 bases, with 8 bases between the two germline ends. CDR3 coding DNA: TGTGCCAGCATGAGGAAATACAATGAGCAGTTCTTC. Protein product: CASMRKYNEQFF.

This clonotype has more than one count but fewer than ten. The chain employs TRBV24-1 and TRBJ2-2; weak D call: TRBD2 (5 bases). Germline V gives CDR1 KGHDR, CDR2 SFDVKD. The CDR3 is made up of 15 amino acids. The V end was cut by 9 bases, the J end by 3 bases, with 16 bases between. This CDR3 reads CATWAGSPDTGELFF. The DNA for the CDR3 is TGTGCCACCTGGGCTGGGAGTCCGGACACCGGGGAGCTGTTTTTT.

This clonotype was seen repeatedly, ten times or more. CDR3 bases: TGTGCCAGCAGTTTAGTGTCGAACGAGCAGTACTTC. This codes for CASSLVSNEQYF. This chain uses TRBV28 with TRBJ2-7; the D is unclear. V shed 2 bases and J shed 5 bases, with 7 bases lying between them. This CDR3 region has 12 residues. The germline V gene encodes CDR1 MDHEN and CDR2 SYDVKM.

The V and J genes are TRBV19 and TRBJ1-5, with D unresolved. V lost 5 bases and J 0 bases, leaving 8 bases between the germline ends. This CDR3 is built from 14 residues. Germline assignment: CDR1 LNHDA and CDR2 SQIVND (reference sequence). As DNA, the CDR3 is TGTGCCAGTAGTTCGGCAACTAGCAATCAGCCCCAGCATTTT. Protein sequence: CASSSATSNQPQHF.

The chain uses TRBV4-2 and TRBJ1-2, with D possibly TRBD1 on 6 matching bases. V lost 3 bases and J lost 6, with 17 bases in between. This CDR3 spans 15 amino acids. The germline CDR1 and CDR2 sequences are LGHNA and YNFKEQ. CDR3 DNA: TGTGCCAGCAGCCAGCCAGATGGGGGCGTAGATGGCTACACCTTC. Its translation: CASSQPDGGVDGYTF.

This clonotype was seen ten or more times. The J gene is TRBJ2-7, the V gene TRBV28; D gene ambiguous. The CDR3 consists of 16 residues. Germline loops: CDR1 MDHEN, CDR2 SYDVKM. Trimming stripped 1 base from V and 1 base from J, with 14 bases between. In nucleotides, the CDR3 is TGTGCCAGCAGTTTATATGGCCAGGCCAAGTCCTACGAGCAGTACTTC. Amino acids: CASSLYGQAKSYEQYF.

This chain links TRBV24-1 with TRBJ1-2, with D perhaps TRBD1 (6 bases). Trimming removed 2 bases at V and 1 base at J, with 13 bases between. Germline CDR1 and CDR2: KGHDR and SFDVKD. The length of the CDR3 is 16 residues. The CDR3 region is CATSDSSGRGNYGYTF. The CDR3 DNA reads as TGTGCCACCAGTGATTCCTCGGGCAGGGGTAACTATGGCTACACCTTC.

This clonotype was seen a handful of times. The chain links TRBV15 to TRBJ1-1, with D hard to call. This CDR3 contains 15 residues. Trimming left V 5 bases short and J 0 bases short, with 13 bases between. Germline CDR1 and CDR2: LNHNV and YYDKDF (reference sequence). This CDR3 reads CATSGVAGMNTEAFF. The CDR3 coding sequence is TGTGCCACCAGCGGAGTCGCGGGGATGAACACTGAAGCTTTCTTT.

The chain combines TRBV19 with TRBJ2-7; D perhaps matches TRBD1 (5 bases). CDR3 length: 14 amino acids. Germline V gives CDR1 LNHDA, CDR2 SQIVND (reference sequence). Trimming shortened V by 6 bases and J by 2 bases, and 14 bases separated the two germline ends. The DNA of the CDR3 is TGTGCCAGTAGGGACATTCGGTGGCCCTACGAGCAGTACTTC. The encoded protein is CASRDIRWPYEQYF.

As regards this clonotype: Just one base apart from a much larger clone, this may be a read error. The chain has TRBV2 and TRBJ2-1; TRBD2 matches at 10 bases. The J call may be in error: the DNA end matches TRBJ2-7 better. Germline-derived CDR1 and CDR2 are SNHLY and FYNNEI. The CDR3 is 16 amino acids. DNA of the CDR3: TGTGCCAGCATGAGGGTAGCGGGAGGCCCACACAATGAGCAGTACTTC. It specifies CASMRVAGGPHNEQYF.

This clonotype turned up a few times. This rearrangement joins TRBV7-9 to TRBJ1-1; possibly TRBD1 for D (6 bases). Germline loops: CDR1 SEHNR, CDR2 FQNEAQ (reference sequence). The V and J ends lost 6 bases and 0 bases respectively, with 14 bases between them. This CDR3 is built from 15 residues. The CDR3 sequence: CASSSDRSLNTEAFF. As DNA, the CDR3 is TGTGCCAGCAGTTCCGACAGGTCCCTGAACACTGAAGCTTTCTTT.

The chain joins TRBV12-3 or TRBV12-4 to TRBJ1-4; TRBD1 might be the D (6 bases). Trimming stripped 5 bases from V and 7 bases from J, with 17 bases between. CDR3 length: 15 amino acids. CDR3 protein: CASSREGGHGEKLFF. The DNA for the CDR3 is TGTGCCAGCAGTCGGGAGGGGGGCCACGGTGAAAAACTGTTTTTT.

Details on this clonotype: It may be a read error: a sequence one base away is much more abundant. CDR3 in DNA: TGTGCCAGCAGTTACAGGGTGTCGGAAGGGCGGTTCATCGGGGAGCTGTTTTTT. Protein product: CASSYRVSEGRFIGELFF. The chain is built from TRBV6-2 or TRBV6-3 and TRBJ2-2; D not certain. The CDR3 totals 18 residues. CDR1 and CDR2 from the germline V gene are MNHEY and SVGEGT. The V end lost 2 bases, the J end lost 7 bases, and 23 bases lay between the germline ends.

V usage is TRBV20-1 and J usage is TRBJ2-3; D is perhaps TRBD1 or TRBD2 (5 bases each). The CDR3 loop spans 14 amino acids. Germline CDR1 is DFQATT and CDR2 is SNEGSKA (reference sequence). The CDR3 spells CSLRDPLFENTQYF. In DNA form, the CDR3 reads TGCAGCCTCCGGGACCCCTTGTTTGAAAATACGCAGTATTTT.

The rearrangement joins TRBV2 to TRBJ2-7, with 9 bases matching TRBD1. V gave up 6 bases and J gave up 2 bases; unmatched junction bases: 11. CDR3 length equals 16 residues. Germline V CDR1 and CDR2: SNHLY, FYNNEI. This CDR3 reads CASRDPGQGAPYEQYF. The CDR3 nucleotides read TGTGCCAGCAGAGACCCGGGACAGGGTGCCCCCTACGAGCAGTACTTC.

This clonotype came up a few times. This chain uses TRBV7-9 with TRBJ1-5; 7 positions match TRBD1. This CDR3 is built from 17 residues. V lost 1 base and J lost 4; bases outside the gene matches: 10. Germline values: CDR1 SEHNR, CDR2 FQNEAQ (reference sequence). The CDR3 sequence: CASSLGGRQGFNQPQHF. The CDR3 DNA sequence: TGTGCCAGCAGCTTAGGGGGGAGACAGGGTTTTAATCAGCCCCAGCATTTT. Full variable domain (rest looked up from reference TRBV7-9 and TRBJ1-5): DTGVSQNPRHKITKRGQNVTFRCDPISEHNRLYWYRQTLGQGPEFLTYFQNEAQLEKSRLLSDRFSAERPKGSFSTLEIQRTEQGDSAMYLCASSLGGRQGFNQPQHFGDGTRLSIL.

This clonotype was detected a few times. V is TRBV5-1 and J is TRBJ2-5; 8 bases are a match to TRBD1. The CDR3 consists of 14 residues. CDR1 and CDR2 from the germline V gene are SGHRS and YFSETQ. V was clipped by 1 base and J by 6 bases; unmatched bases: 5. CDR3 residues: CASSLSTGEKTQYF. In DNA, the CDR3 is TGCGCCAGCAGCTTGTCGACAGGGGAGAAGACCCAGTACTTC.